This passage covers 22 T cell receptor beta chains from one sample sequenced in a study of T cells in Graves' hyperthyroidism and ophthalmopathy. Regions amplified from RNA transcripts were the TCR beta CDR3 regions. A first-round RT-PCR of the TCR CDR3 used the HTBI primer set. Via MiXCR, TCRdb re-called the multiplex PCR reads, giving one row per CDR3 protein. The repertoire has hundreds of thousands of distinct CDR3 sequences, roughly 13% of them found once; the top ten carry more than 4.5%. Material for sequencing was blood. The receptor source for this set is a woman aged 25 to 39 with Graves' hyperthyroidism that later progressed to Graves' ophthalmopathy.

A few counts support this clonotype. The chain recombines TRBV20-1 with TRBJ2-5; 7 bases agree with TRBD1. CDR3 length: 14 amino acids. The junction had 10 bases not matched to a gene; V was cut back by 8 bases and J by 1 base. Germline assignment: CDR1 DFQATT and CDR2 SNEGSKA (reference sequence). CDR3 in DNA: TGCAGTCAAACCGGGACAGCTATCCAAGAGACCCAGTACTTC. Its protein is CSQTGTAIQETQYF.

This clonotype was recorded a few times. J is TRBJ2-4 and V is TRBV11-2, with D hard to call. This CDR3 is built from 16 residues. The germline CDR1 and CDR2 sequences are SGHAT and FQNNGV. V lost 5 bases to trimming and J lost 0 bases, with 14 bases between them. The DNA of the CDR3 is TGTGCCAGCAGCCCGCTCGGGCCGGTAGCCAAAAACATTCAGTACTTC. Translating gives CASSPLGPVAKNIQYF.

In its sample, this clonotype was seen many times. The chain carries TRBV27 and TRBJ2-1; 7 bases are a match to TRBD2. V shed 7 bases, J shed 5 bases, and the junction held 14 bases outside the gene matches. Germline V gene sequence: CDR1 MNHEY, CDR2 SMNVEV (reference sequence). The CDR3 has 16 residues. The CDR3 loop reads CASTSPGREYNNEQFF. DNA for the CDR3: TGTGCCAGCACCTCCCCGGGGCGGGAGTATAACAATGAGCAGTTCTTC.

This clonotype was detected only once. This may be a read error: a much more frequent sequence differs by one nucleotide. CDR3 loop: CASSLVSALHNEQCF. CDR3 nucleotide sequence: TGTGCCAGCAGCTTAGTCTCTGCGCTCCACAATGAGCAGTGCTTC. The chain combines TRBV7-2 with TRBJ2-1; D call uncertain. Germline assignment: CDR1 SGHTA and CDR2 FQGNSA. CDR3 length: 15 amino acids.

This clonotype was recorded at least ten times. The J gene is TRBJ2-2, the V gene TRBV3-1, with TRBD1 matching 9 bases. V lost 3 bases to trimming and J lost 6 bases; unmatched junction nucleotides: 8. This CDR3 spans 16 amino acids. From germline, CDR1 is LGHDT and CDR2 YNNKEL (reference sequence). This chain's CDR3 is CASSHPGQGWAGELFF. The CDR3 DNA sequence: TGTGCCAGCAGCCACCCGGGACAGGGTTGGGCCGGGGAGCTGTTTTTT.

This chain connects TRBV6-2 or TRBV6-3 to TRBJ1-5; tentatively, D is TRBD1 (5 bases). V lost 4 bases and J lost 1, with 8 bases in between. Germline values: CDR1 MNHEY, CDR2 SVGEGT. The CDR3 totals 14 residues. CDR3 sequence: CASSSRQSNQPQHF. The DNA of the CDR3 is TGTGCCAGCAGTTCCCGACAGAGCAATCAGCCCCAGCATTTT.

In this sample, this clonotype turned up many times. This chain joins TRBV6-1 and TRBJ1-2; tentatively, D is TRBD1 (5 bases). The germline V and J ends were trimmed by 5 bases and 4 bases, with 14 bases remaining between them. The germline V gene has CDR1 MNHNS and CDR2 SASEGT. CDR3 length: 14 amino acids. DNA for the CDR3: TGTGCCAGCAGTTATGCAGGGCGGAGCTATGGCTACACCTTC. Translating it yields CASSYAGRSYGYTF.

This clonotype was seen at least ten times. This sequence joins TRBV12-3 or TRBV12-4 and TRBJ2-3; 9 nucleotides line up with TRBD2. Trimming cost V 7 bases and J 2 bases; bases outside gene matches: 10. CDR3 length: 16 residues. CDR3 in DNA: TGTGCCAGCACGACATGGCCTAGCGGGAACACAGATACGCAGTATTTT. This gives the protein CASTTWPSGNTDTQYF.

This chain links TRBV25-1 with TRBJ2-3, with D possibly TRBD2 on 6 matching bases. Trimming stripped 8 bases from V and 5 bases from J, with 14 bases between. This CDR3 has 13 residues. Germline lookup yields CDR1 MGHDK and CDR2 SYGVNS. CDR3 DNA: TGTGCCAGCGGCCTCTCCGGGGGAGATACGCAGTATTTT. Its translation is CASGLSGGDTQYF. The variable domain in full, with the rest retrieved from reference TRBV25-1 and TRBJ2-3, is EADIYQTPRYLVIGTGKKITLECSQTMGHDKMYWYQQDPGMELHLIHYSYGVNSTEKGDLSSESTVSRIRTEHFPLTLESARPSHTSQYLCASGLSGGDTQYFGPGTRLTVL.

This clonotype has a count of ten or more. The chain combines TRBV20-1 with TRBJ1-1; D is uncertain. The CDR3 is made up of 14 amino acids. Germline-derived CDR1 and CDR2 are DFQATT and SNEGSKA (reference sequence). V was trimmed by 0 bases and J by 1 base, leaving 9 bases between them. The CDR3 DNA is TGCAGTGCTAGAGACCCGCGGAAGAACACTGAAGCTTTCTTT. It translates to CSARDPRKNTEAFF.

On this clonotype: One junction end disagrees with the germline gene, perhaps due to a read error. The chain is built from TRBV12-3 or TRBV12-4 and TRBJ1-1, with a weak D call TRBD1 (5 bases). This CDR3 is built from 14 residues. CDR3 loop: CASRRDRCSTESFF. The DNA of the CDR3 is TGTGCCAGCAGGCGGGACCGCTGCAGCACTGAATCTTTCTTT.

This clonotype was seen repeatedly, ten times or more. This rearrangement joins TRBV7-2 to TRBJ2-5; TRBD1 agrees at 9 bases. The germline V gene encodes CDR1 SGHTA and CDR2 FQGNSA. The CDR3 extends over 16 amino acids. V shed 5 bases, J shed 2 bases, and the junction held 9 bases outside the gene matches. The CDR3 spells CASSVSPGTGQETQYF. The CDR3 nucleotides read TGTGCCAGCAGCGTATCCCCCGGGACAGGGCAAGAGACCCAGTACTTC.

This clonotype was seen more than once but under ten times. Here the CDR3 reads CASSIGSGTGNQPQHF. As DNA, the CDR3 is TGTGCCAGTAGTATAGGGTCCGGGACAGGTAATCAGCCCCAGCATTTT. The rearrangement uses TRBV19 and TRBJ1-5, with 8 positions matching TRBD1. The CDR3 totals 16 residues. Germline V gene sequence: CDR1 LNHDA, CDR2 SQIVND (reference sequence). The J segment lost 4 bases and the V segment lost 1 base, leaving 6 bases of the junction unmatched. Drawing the rest from reference TRBV19 and TRBJ1-5, the complete variable domain is DGGITQSPKYLFRKEGQNVTLSCEQNLNHDAMYWYRQDPGQGLRLIYYSQIVNDFQKGDIAEGYSVSREKKESFPLTVTSAQKNPTAFYLCASSIGSGTGNQPQHFGDGTRLSIL.

The chain employs TRBV7-9 and TRBJ2-4, with a tentative D call TRBD1 (6 bases). The J call is doubtful: the DNA matches TRBJ2-1 better. The CDR3 has 13 amino acids. The germline gives CDR1 SEHNR, CDR2 FQNEAQ (reference sequence). CDR3 protein: CASSSGAQGIQFF. Here the CDR3 DNA reads TGTGCCAGCAGCTCAGGGGCCCAGGGCATTCAGTTCTTC.

The CDR3 loop is CASSPRRYEQYF. The DNA for the CDR3 is TGTGCCAGCAGCCCGAGACGGTACGAGCAGTACTTC. The rearrangement uses TRBV11-2 and TRBJ2-7; no clear D gene. Trimming took 5 bases from V and 4 from J, leaving 9 bases between them. The CDR3 covers 12 residues. Germline V lookup: CDR1 SGHAT, CDR2 FQNNGV. The full variable domain, rest sourced from reference TRBV11-2 and TRBJ2-7, is EAGVAQSPRYKIIEKRQSVAFWCNPISGHATLYWYQQILGQGPKLLIQFQNNGVVDDSQLPKDRFSAERLKGVDSTLKIQPAKLEDSAVYLCASSPRRYEQYFGPGTRLTVT.

The chain has TRBV7-9 and TRBJ2-2, with D possibly matching TRBD2 (5 bases). V dropped 1 base and J dropped 0 bases, with 12 bases sitting between them. CDR1 and CDR2 (germline): SEHNR, FQNEAQ (reference sequence). The CDR3 spans 17 residues. CDR3 loop: CASSLGTFRANTGELFF. The CDR3 region has the DNA TGTGCCAGCAGCTTAGGGACTTTTCGCGCGAACACCGGGGAGCTGTTTTTT.

The chain links TRBV5-1 to TRBJ2-3; TRBD1 agrees at 9 bases. The germline V gene encodes CDR1 SGHRS and CDR2 YFSETQ. This CDR3 comprises 14 residues. V lost 3 bases, J lost 4 bases, and 3 bases stayed unmatched. Here the CDR3 DNA reads TGCGCCAGCAGCTGGGGACAGGGTCCAGATACGCAGTATTTT. Protein: CASSWGQGPDTQYF. Combining the CDR3 with reference TRBV5-1 and TRBJ2-3 gives the whole variable domain KAGVTQTPRYLIKTRGQQVTLSCSPISGHRSVSWYQQTPGQGLQFLFEYFSETQRNKGNFPGRFSGRQFSNSRSEMNVSTLELGDSALYLCASSWGQGPDTQYFGPGTRLTVL.

In its sample, this clonotype was seen many times. This rearrangement joins TRBV6-1 to TRBJ2-1; the match to TRBD2 covers 9 bases. This CDR3 comprises 15 residues. Germline CDR1 MNHNS, CDR2 SASEGT. The ends lost 3 bases at V and 2 bases at J; junction bases unmatched: 2. The CDR3 loop is CASSDRLAAYNEQFF. The CDR3 nucleotides are TGTGCCAGCAGTGATAGACTAGCGGCCTACAATGAGCAGTTCTTC.

This clonotype was recorded at least ten times. The V call is TRBV28, the J call TRBJ2-7; TRBD1 aligns across 10 bases. In germline, CDR1 is MDHEN, CDR2 SYDVKM. Trimming cost V 10 bases and J 3 bases; bases outside gene matches: 3. This CDR3 has 12 amino acids. The CDR3 coding sequence is TGTGCCACCGGGACAGGGGACTACGAGCAGTACTTC. It translates to CATGTGDYEQYF.

This clonotype has at least ten counts. The CDR3 reads CASSHSSPGSYEQYF. DNA of the CDR3: TGTGCCAGCAGCCACTCTTCTCCTGGGTCCTACGAGCAGTACTTC. The chain joins TRBV11-2 to TRBJ2-7, with D unresolved. Germline CDR1 and CDR2: SGHAT and FQNNGV. Trimming took 5 bases from V and 1 from J, leaving 15 bases between them. This CDR3 is built from 15 residues.

Notes on this clonotype: This sequence may be a read error, since a much larger clone differs from it by one base. This sequence joins TRBV18 and TRBJ2-5, with TRBD1 matching over 7 bases. CDR3 length: 15 amino acids. Germline V gene data show CDR1 as KGHSH and CDR2 as LQKENI. The chain's CDR3 is CASSPAQGRQVTQYF. The CDR3 nucleotides read TGTGCCAGCTCACCCGCACAGGGGCGGCAAGTGACCCAGTACTTC. Together with reference TRBV18 and TRBJ2-5, the CDR3 gives the full variable domain: NAGVMQNPRHLVRRRGQEARLRCSPMKGHSHVYWYRQLPEEGLKFMVYLQKENIIDESGMPKERFSAEFPKEGPSILRIQQVVRGDSAAYFCASSPAQGRQVTQYFGPGTRLLVL.

The V and J genes are TRBV20-1 and TRBJ2-1; D unresolved. V was pared by 5 bases and J by 6 bases, with 14 bases between. Germline CDR1 is DFQATT and CDR2 is SNEGSKA (reference sequence). The CDR3 loop spans 13 amino acids. The CDR3 reads CSAPGPGGNEQFF. CDR3 DNA: TGCAGTGCTCCAGGACCCGGTGGCAATGAGCAGTTCTTC.